A single sample is the source of the 31 T cell receptor beta chains below, sequenced in a study of OX40 agonist ivuxolimab in advanced cancers. Sequencing used immunoSEQ multiplex PCR; TCRdb keeps in-frame clones, though not all of them. Of 150,000 to 180,000 clones in the sample, around 94% were seen once. The specimen was CD4+ or CD8+ T cells sorted from blood, collected in a trial of the OX40 agonist ivuxolimab. All receptors come from an adult with an advanced solid tumor such as melanoma, head and neck, liver or kidney cancer.

V and J are TRBV15 and TRBJ2-7; 13 bases match TRBD2. V dropped 1 base and J dropped 3; count of bases not matched to a gene: 3. This CDR3 region has 16 residues. Germline CDR1 is LNHNV and CDR2 is YYDKDF (reference sequence). The CDR3 reads CATSRAGTSGDYEQYF. CDR3 DNA sequence: TGTGCCACCAGCAGAGCCGGGACTAGCGGGGACTACGAGCAGTACTTC.

The chain employs TRBV5-1 and TRBJ2-2; TRBD2 aligns across 9 bases. CDR1 is SGHRS and CDR2 is YFSETQ in the germline V gene. V shed 4 bases and J 2 bases; nucleotides not matched to a gene: 12. CDR3 length equals 18 residues. CDR3 amino acids: CASSTGGGAALNTGELFF. DNA for the CDR3: TGCGCCAGCAGCACGGGCGGGGGGGCCGCCCTTAACACCGGGGAGCTGTTTTTT. Looking up the rest from reference TRBV5-1 and TRBJ2-2 gives the full variable domain: KAGVTQTPRYLIKTRGQQVTLSCSPISGHRSVSWYQQTPGQGLQFLFEYFSETQRNKGNFPGRFSGRQFSNSRSEMNVSTLELGDSALYLCASSTGGGAALNTGELFFGEGSRLTVL.

V gene TRBV5-6 combines with J gene TRBJ2-3, with 10 bases lining up with TRBD2. With V trimmed by 1 base and J by 11 bases, 13 bases remained unmatched. Germline CDR1 is SGHDT and CDR2 is YYEEEE. The CDR3 has 16 residues. DNA of the CDR3: TGTGCCAGCAGCTTGCTAGCGGGGGCTCCCACAGTGAGGCAGTATTTT. Translation gives CASSLLAGAPTVRQYF.

This chain joins TRBV5-1 and TRBJ1-4, with no clear D. The CDR3 loop spans 17 amino acids. Germline V gives CDR1 SGHRS, CDR2 YFSETQ. The V and J ends lost 0 bases and 0 bases respectively, with 12 bases between them. The CDR3 is CASSLDARPTTNEKLFF. Here the CDR3 DNA reads TGCGCCAGCAGCTTGGATGCCAGACCCACAACTAATGAAAAACTGTTTTTT. Based on the CDR3 plus reference TRBV5-1 and TRBJ1-4, the full variable domain is KAGVTQTPRYLIKTRGQQVTLSCSPISGHRSVSWYQQTPGQGLQFLFEYFSETQRNKGNFPGRFSGRQFSNSRSEMNVSTLELGDSALYLCASSLDARPTTNEKLFFGSGTQLSVL.

This chain joins TRBV10-3 and TRBJ1-4, with 8 bases that match TRBD1. The CDR3 sequence is 14 residues long. After removal of 4 bases from V and 5 bases from J, the junction contained 3 bases not matched to a gene. CDR1 and CDR2 from the germline V gene are ENHRY and SYGVKD. For the CDR3, the DNA is TGTGCCATCAGTGCGTGGACAGGGAATGAAAAACTGTTTTTT. Amino acid sequence: CAISAWTGNEKLFF.

This sequence joins TRBV6-1 and TRBJ2-7; 8 bases line up with TRBD2. CDR3 length equals 18 residues. After removal of 3 bases from V and 3 bases from J, the junction contained 16 bases not matched to a gene. Germline CDR1 is MNHNS and CDR2 is SASEGT. This CDR3 reads CASSDPVRIAGKDYEQYF. Here the CDR3 DNA reads TGTGCCAGCAGTGACCCCGTTCGGATAGCGGGAAAGGACTACGAGCAGTACTTC.

The table lists this clone with a count of one. The chain uses TRBV5-1 and TRBJ2-7; 7 bases agree with TRBD1. CDR3 length: 15 residues. Germline CDR1 reads SGHRS; CDR2 reads YFSETQ. The V and J ends lost 0 bases and 4 bases, in that order; junction bases with no gene match: 7. The DNA of the CDR3 is TGCGCCAGCAGCTTGGTTGTAGGGGGCGCGTACGAGCAGTACTTC. Protein product: CASSLVVGGAYEQYF.

V and J are TRBV5-1 and TRBJ2-2; D unclear. V lost 1 base and J lost 1, with 5 bases in between. Germline CDR1 SGHRS, CDR2 YFSETQ. This CDR3 has 14 residues. CDR3 amino acids: CASSLRQNTGELFF. The CDR3 DNA sequence: TGCGCCAGCAGCTTGAGGCAGAACACCGGGGAGCTGTTTTTT.

The chain employs TRBV7-9 and TRBJ1-2; D is uncertain. V gave up 1 base and J gave up 8 bases, with 17 bases separating them. Germline assignment: CDR1 SEHNR and CDR2 FQNEAQ (reference sequence). CDR3 length equals 15 residues. DNA for the CDR3: TGTGCCAGCAGCTTAGACTCTTGGACGTTAGGCGGCTACACCTTC. Protein sequence: CASSLDSWTLGGYTF. Looking up the rest from reference TRBV7-9 and TRBJ1-2 gives the full variable domain: DTGVSQNPRHKITKRGQNVTFRCDPISEHNRLYWYRQTLGQGPEFLTYFQNEAQLEKSRLLSDRFSAERPKGSFSTLEIQRTEQGDSAMYLCASSLDSWTLGGYTFGSGTRLTVV.

V usage is TRBV9 and J usage is TRBJ2-5; D is uncertain. CDR3 length: 16 amino acids. V lost 2 bases and J lost 0, with 14 bases in between. Germline V lookup: CDR1 SGDLS, CDR2 YYNGEE. In DNA form, the CDR3 reads TGTGCCAGCAGCGTGGGAAGCTCCCAGCACCAAGAGACCCAGTACTTC. Residues: CASSVGSSQHQETQYF. The variable domain in full, completed from reference TRBV9 and TRBJ2-5, reads DSGVTQTPKHLITATGQRVTLRCSPRSGDLSVYWYQQSLDQGLQFLIQYYNGEERAKGNILERFSAQQFPDLHSELNLSSLELGDSALYFCASSVGSSQHQETQYFGPGTRLLVL.

The gene calls are TRBV19 and TRBJ1-1; D ambiguous. V lost 5 bases and J lost 11, with 15 bases in between. The CDR3 totals 12 residues. Germline CDR1 reads LNHDA; CDR2 reads SQIVND (reference sequence). Written as DNA, the CDR3 is TGTGCCAGTAGTTCCGGTTTGACGTCGGCTTTCTTT. Protein sequence: CASSSGLTSAFF.

The CDR3 loop reads CASSPRTGRGPQHF. For the CDR3, the DNA is TGTGCCAGCAGTCCTAGGACGGGTCGAGGGCCCCAGCATTTT. The chain couples TRBV6-5 to TRBJ1-5, with no clear D. The V end lost 5 bases, the J end lost 9 bases, and 17 bases lay between the germline ends. This CDR3 region has 14 residues. Germline V CDR1 and CDR2: MNHEY, SVGAGI.

The V and J genes are TRBV7-2 and TRBJ1-6, with D uncertain. Trimming pared 0 bases from V and 6 bases from J, leaving 12 bases between. CDR1 and CDR2 from the germline V gene are SGHTA and FQGNSA. The CDR3 covers 16 residues. The CDR3 spells CASSLAREVSNSPLHF. The CDR3 bases are TGTGCCAGCAGCTTAGCGCGGGAGGTGAGTAATTCACCCCTCCACTTT.

The rearrangement links TRBV2 to TRBJ2-1; no clear D. Germline-derived CDR1 and CDR2 are SNHLY and FYNNEI. The CDR3 runs to 11 residues. V was trimmed by 7 bases and J by 10 bases, leaving 11 bases between them. The CDR3 loop is CASNRATEQFF. The CDR3, as DNA: TGTGCCAGCAATAGGGCAACCGAGCAGTTCTTC.

The chain joins TRBV12-5 to TRBJ2-3; 12 bases map to TRBD2. From germline, CDR1 is LGHNT and CDR2 FRNRAP. V lost 2 bases, J lost 2 bases, and 8 bases stayed unmatched. This CDR3 has 18 amino acids. CDR3 protein: CASGLLTSGGGNTDTQYF. CDR3 coding DNA: TGTGCTAGTGGTTTGCTGACTAGCGGGGGAGGAAACACAGATACGCAGTATTTT.

The chain carries TRBV18 and TRBJ1-1; 9 nucleotides match TRBD1. Trimming cost V 4 bases and J 4 bases; bases outside gene matches: 4. The CDR3 runs 14 residues. The germline V gene has CDR1 KGHSH and CDR2 LQKENI. This CDR3 is CASSRETGGTEAFF. The CDR3 nucleotides are TGTGCCAGCTCACGGGAGACAGGGGGCACTGAAGCTTTCTTT.

The chain couples TRBV19 to TRBJ2-5; 10 nucleotides align to TRBD1. The J segment lost 5 bases and the V segment lost 1 base, leaving 7 bases of the junction unmatched. Per the germline V gene, CDR1 is LNHDA and CDR2 is SQIVND (reference sequence). This CDR3 is 16 amino acids long. The CDR3 region has the DNA TGTGCCAGTAGTATAGCCGGGACAGGGGTTCGGGAGACCCAGTACTTC. Translating it yields CASSIAGTGVRETQYF.

This chain links TRBV11-2 with TRBJ1-3, with a weak D call TRBD1 (5 bases). The V and J ends lost 5 bases and 0 bases respectively, with 11 bases between them. The CDR3 runs to 15 residues. CDR1 and CDR2 (germline): SGHAT, FQNNGV. CDR3 loop: CASSLRGPSGNTIYF. The CDR3 region has the DNA TGTGCCAGCAGCCTCCGGGGACCCTCTGGAAACACCATATATTTT.

The genes are TRBV19 and TRBJ2-3; D possibly corresponds to TRBD1 (6 bases). The CDR3 loop spans 14 amino acids. CDR1 is LNHDA and CDR2 is SQIVND in the germline V gene (reference sequence). Trimming took 8 bases from V and 0 from J, leaving 12 bases between them. DNA of the CDR3: TGTGCCAGTCAGTACACAGGGAGCACAGATACGCAGTATTTT. Protein sequence: CASQYTGSTDTQYF. Looking up the rest from reference TRBV19 and TRBJ2-3 gives the full variable domain: DGGITQSPKYLFRKEGQNVTLSCEQNLNHDAMYWYRQDPGQGLRLIYYSQIVNDFQKGDIAEGYSVSREKKESFPLTVTSAQKNPTAFYLCASQYTGSTDTQYFGPGTRLTVL.

J is TRBJ2-7 and V is TRBV7-9; the match to TRBD2 covers 7 bases. Trimming removed 8 bases from V and 0 bases from J; junction bases left unmatched: 7. CDR3 length equals 14 residues. Germline V lookup: CDR1 SEHNR, CDR2 FQNEAQ (reference sequence). In nucleotides, the CDR3 is TGTGCCAGCTCAAGAGCGGGGAGCTCCTACGAGCAGTACTTC. Translation: CASSRAGSSYEQYF.

The rearrangement uses TRBV5-1 and TRBJ2-6, with D possibly being TRBD1 (5 bases). The CDR3 covers 17 residues. Germline CDR1 SGHRS, CDR2 YFSETQ. V lost 0 bases to trimming and J lost 0 bases, with 10 bases between them. This CDR3 is CASSLALTVSGANVLTF. The CDR3 DNA follows: TGCGCCAGCAGCTTGGCCTTGACAGTCTCTGGGGCCAACGTCCTGACTTTC.

V usage is TRBV18 and J usage is TRBJ2-5; 7 bases line up with TRBD1. Germline CDR1 reads KGHSH; CDR2 reads LQKENI. Unmatched junction bases numbered 11, after V lost 5 bases and J lost 5 bases. The CDR3 sequence is 15 residues long. Here the CDR3 DNA reads TGTGCCAGCTCATCGAGACAGGGCGACGGGGAGACCCAGTACTTC. It specifies CASSSRQGDGETQYF. Variable domain in full (rest from reference TRBV18 and TRBJ2-5): NAGVMQNPRHLVRRRGQEARLRCSPMKGHSHVYWYRQLPEEGLKFMVYLQKENIIDESGMPKERFSAEFPKEGPSILRIQQVVRGDSAAYFCASSSRQGDGETQYFGPGTRLLVL.

To note about this clone: This same CDR3 is encoded by further DNA sequences in the sample. This sequence joins TRBV7-2 and TRBJ2-1; 10 nucleotides align to TRBD1. The V gene end was trimmed by 6 bases and the J gene end by 6 bases; junction bases not matched to a gene: 5. Germline V gives CDR1 SGHTA, CDR2 FQGNSA. There are 14 residues in the CDR3. CDR3 nucleotides: TGTGCCAGCAGGCCGGGACAGGGGTCCAATGAGCAGTTCTTC. This encodes CASRPGQGSNEQFF.

The rearrangement joins TRBV19 to TRBJ2-7; TRBD2 is a possible D gene (6 bases). CDR1 and CDR2 from the germline V gene are LNHDA and SQIVND (reference sequence). The ends were cut back, 3 bases at V and 0 bases at J, with 9 bases in the middle. This CDR3 has 14 amino acids. For the CDR3, the DNA is TGTGCCAGTAGTATGGGACTCCACTCCTACGAGCAGTACTTC. It yields the protein CASSMGLHSYEQYF.

The chain carries TRBV7-2 and TRBJ2-1; D not resolved. Germline V gives CDR1 SGHTA, CDR2 FQGNSA. CDR3 length: 14 amino acids. Deletions cut 2 bases from V and 1 base from J, with 6 bases between. Here the CDR3 reads CASSLPGSYNEQFF. For the CDR3, the DNA is TGTGCCAGCAGCTTACCAGGATCCTACAATGAGCAGTTCTTC.

The V and J genes are TRBV5-1 and TRBJ1-4; D unresolved. V gave up 0 bases and J gave up 3 bases, with 12 bases separating them. Germline V CDR1 and CDR2: SGHRS, YFSETQ. The CDR3 is made up of 16 amino acids. CDR3 coding DNA: TGCGCCAGCAGCTTGGTTGGGCGTGGGGCTAATGAAAAACTGTTTTTT. Its translation is CASSLVGRGANEKLFF.

The genes are TRBV2 and TRBJ1-5; D is possibly TRBD1 (5 bases). Trimming pared 8 bases from V and 3 bases from J, leaving 14 bases between. The CDR3 is 14 residues long. The germline CDR1 and CDR2 sequences are SNHLY and FYNNEI. The CDR3 bases are TGTGCCAGCCTACCGGACATCCCCAATCAGCCCCAGCATTTT. Encoded protein: CASLPDIPNQPQHF.

The chain is built from TRBV4-3 and TRBJ1-5; TRBD1 aligns across 8 bases. J lost 2 bases, V lost 2 bases, and 5 bases had no gene match. The CDR3 length is 16 residues. Germline V gene data show CDR1 as LGHNA and CDR2 as YSLEER. CDR3 sequence: CASSQYRGNGNQPQHF. The CDR3 DNA is TGCGCCAGCAGCCAATACAGGGGGAATGGCAATCAGCCCCAGCATTTT.

The V and J genes are TRBV5-4 and TRBJ2-3, with D perhaps matching TRBD1 (6 bases). CDR1 SGHNT and CDR2 YYREEE come from the germline V gene (reference sequence). With 0 bases removed from V and 1 base from J, the gap between germline ends came to 9 bases. CDR3 length: 15 residues. CDR3 coding DNA: TGTGCCAGCAGCTTGGGGTCAGGGGGCACAGATACGCAGTATTTT. Its translation is CASSLGSGGTDTQYF.

The CDR3 DNA sequence: TGCGCCAGCACCAGACAAGAGACCCAGTACTTC. Residues: CASTRQETQYF. J is TRBJ2-5 and V is TRBV5-1, with unresolved D. Trimming pared 6 bases from V and 2 bases from J, leaving 5 bases between. Germline V gives CDR1 SGHRS, CDR2 YFSETQ. This CDR3 has 11 amino acids. The full variable domain, completed using reference TRBV5-1 and TRBJ2-5, is KAGVTQTPRYLIKTRGQQVTLSCSPISGHRSVSWYQQTPGQGLQFLFEYFSETQRNKGNFPGRFSGRQFSNSRSEMNVSTLELGDSALYLCASTRQETQYFGPGTRLLVL.

The V gene is TRBV4-2, the J gene TRBJ2-5; 13 bases are shared with TRBD2. The CDR3 totals 16 residues. Trimming removed 4 bases from V and 1 base from J; junction bases left unmatched: 3. Germline loops: CDR1 LGHNA, CDR2 YNFKEQ. This CDR3 reads CASSLGTSGAQETQYF. DNA of the CDR3: TGTGCCAGCAGCCTCGGGACTAGCGGGGCCCAAGAGACCCAGTACTTC.